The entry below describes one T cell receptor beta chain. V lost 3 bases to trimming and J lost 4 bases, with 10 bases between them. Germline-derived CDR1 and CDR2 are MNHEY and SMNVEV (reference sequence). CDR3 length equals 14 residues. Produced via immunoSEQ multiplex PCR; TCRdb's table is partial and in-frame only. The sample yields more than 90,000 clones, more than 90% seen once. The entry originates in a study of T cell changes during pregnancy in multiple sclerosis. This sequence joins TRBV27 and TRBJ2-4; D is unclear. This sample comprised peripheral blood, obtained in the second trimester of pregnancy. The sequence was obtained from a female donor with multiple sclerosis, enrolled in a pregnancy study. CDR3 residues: CASSFWLDKNIQYF. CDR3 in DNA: TGTGCCAGCAGTTTTTGGCTAGATAAAAACATTCAGTACTTC.